This TCR beta chain was sequenced during a study of blood T cell repertoires in COVID-19. Study-wide background: Donors in the United States, Italy and Spain gave samples during acute or convalescent COVID-19. The cDNA or gDNA used as material had been derived from T cells, B-cell-depleted T cells, or PBMCs.

Per the study methods: For nucleated cells, counts were estimated from reference gene primer amplification. Libraries were prepared by immunoSEQ multiplex PCR; TCRdb keeps only in-frame clonotypes and omits some of them. V and J calls and clone size come straight from that table; D and trimming were deduced from the DNA. The data hold around 110,000 clones, with roughly 86% observed a single time. The V end lost 3 bases, the J end lost 3 bases, and 10 bases lay between the germline ends. The CDR3 spans 14 residues. Germline V gene lookup returns CDR1 KGHDR and CDR2 SFDVKD. This TCR was recovered from a man aged 40-55 years with acute or convalescent COVID-19. The V and J genes are TRBV24-1 and TRBJ1-2; D might be TRBD1 (6 bases). Sequenced input: peripheral blood. CDR3 sequence reads: CATSDHRQDYGYTF. CDR3 sequence (DNA): TGTGCCACCAGTGATCACCGACAGGACTATGGCTACACCTTC.